The sequence of this TCR beta chain was determined in a study of blood T cells in healthy people across ages. It was with a sample-barcoded 5' primer and a J-beta primer mix that a second PCR of roughly 7 to 12 cycles was run. MiXCR, run by TCRdb on the 5' RACE reads, gives a single entry per CDR3 protein. The sample yields 1.5 million to 2 million distinct CDR3 sequences, about two fifths seen once. V lost 6 bases, J lost 6 bases, and 13 bases lay in between. The CDR3 covers 13 residues. Germline V gene lookup returns CDR1 PRHDT and CDR2 FYEKMQ (reference sequence). Material for sequencing was blood. The V call is TRBV13, the J call TRBJ2-3; unclear D gene. This receptor was obtained from a human donor in good health. The CDR3 region has the DNA TGTGCCAGCAGGTCAGCCCCGCAGGATACGCAGTATTTT. Its translation is CASRSAPQDTQYF. Full variable domain (missing parts from reference TRBV13 and TRBJ2-3): AAGVIQSPRHLIKEKRETATLKCYPIPRHDTVYWYQQGPGQDPQFLISFYEKMQSDKGSIPDRFSAQQFSDYHSELNMSSLELGDSALYFCASRSAPQDTQYFGPGTRLTVL.